These 32 T cell receptor beta chains were sequenced from one sample in a study of regulatory T cells in long-lasting Graves disease. Construction of TCR beta libraries relied on iRepertoire HTBI primers and on Arm-PCR targeting CDR3 regions. Using its own MiXCR run on the multiplex PCR reads, TCRdb lists one record per CDR3 protein. The table records hundreds of thousands of distinct CDR3 sequences, about 13% of them present only once. This sample's time point: newly diagnosed GD, antithyroid drugs for less than 3 months. The TCR library was prepared using RNA isolated from PBMCs. The sample was also reused in another study, on T cells in Graves' hyperthyroidism and ophthalmopathy.

The sequences come from peripheral blood mononuclear cells (PBMCs), collected at new diagnosis, from a patient treated with antithyroid drugs. All receptors derive from a man aged 25 to 40 with Graves disease.

Notes on this clonotype: It may be a read error: a sequence one base away is much more abundant. This sequence joins TRBV5-1 and TRBJ2-3; D perhaps matches TRBD2 (6 bases). The CDR3 length is 14 residues. CDR1 and CDR2 from the germline V gene are SGHRS and YFSETQ. CDR3 in amino acids: CTSKERADTDTQYF. DNA of the CDR3: TGCACCAGCAAGGAGCGGGCAGACACAGATACGCAGTATTTT.

The chain joins TRBV20-1 to TRBJ2-7; 7 positions match TRBD2. Trimming cost V 3 bases and J 3 bases; bases outside gene matches: 5. Germline CDR1 DFQATT, CDR2 SNEGSKA (reference sequence). The CDR3 is made up of 13 amino acids. CDR3 in amino acids: CSARGTNSYEQYF. Written as DNA, the CDR3 is TGCAGTGCTAGGGGGACTAACAGCTACGAGCAGTACTTC.

About this clonotype itself: This may stem from a read error, because a much larger clone lies one nucleotide away. This CDR3 fails to terminate in the conserved phenylalanine or tryptophan, so it likely reflects a read error. The chain recombines TRBV20-1 with TRBJ1-1; the D is unclear. This CDR3 contains 13 residues. Deletions cut 4 bases from V and 11 bases from J, with 20 bases between. Germline lookup yields CDR1 DFQATT and CDR2 SNEGSKA (reference sequence). The CDR3 reads CSATKSGSGAAFS. The CDR3 DNA reads as TGCAGTGCTACTAAATCAGGATCTGGAGCGGCTTTCTCT.

The chain combines TRBV15 with TRBJ1-4; 7 bases fit TRBD1. The CDR3 is made up of 15 amino acids. V lost 0 bases to trimming and J lost 8 bases; unmatched junction nucleotides: 6. CDR1 and CDR2 from the germline V gene are LNHNV and YYDKDF (reference sequence). The CDR3 region has the DNA TGTGCCACCAGCAGAGACCGCCCGACAGGGGAAAAACTGTTTTTT. Its protein is CATSRDRPTGEKLFF.

This clonotype was counted many times. The rearrangement links TRBV6-1 to TRBJ2-1; D not certain. The CDR3 has 11 residues. The V and J ends lost 0 bases and 9 bases respectively, with 3 bases between them. Germline V gives CDR1 MNHNS, CDR2 SASEGT. The CDR3 spells CASSEAPEQFF. CDR3 coding DNA: TGTGCCAGCAGTGAAGCGCCTGAGCAGTTCTTC.

A word on this clonotype: A much larger clone lies a single base off, so this may be a read error. The CDR3 carries no conserved terminal phenylalanine or tryptophan, so it likely arises from a read error. The rearrangement links TRBV27 to TRBJ2-1, with 11 positions matching TRBD2. This CDR3 has 15 amino acids. V shed 5 bases and J 6 bases; nucleotides not matched to a gene: 6. CDR1 is MNHEY and CDR2 is SMNVEV in the germline V gene (reference sequence). The CDR3 loop is CASSIAGGPFNEQFL. The CDR3 DNA reads as TGTGCCAGCAGTATAGCGGGAGGGCCGTTCAATGAGCAGTTCCTC.

This clonotype was seen many times. The chain uses TRBV12-3 or TRBV12-4 and TRBJ1-5; 7 bases are shared with TRBD1. This CDR3 has 16 amino acids. The trim removed 5 bases at V and 0 bases at J, leaving 7 bases unmatched. The DNA of the CDR3 is TGTGCCAGCAGTCAAACGACAGGGAGTAGCAATCAGCCCCAGCATTTT. Translation: CASSQTTGSSNQPQHF.

CDR3 sequence: CASSPARAVETQYF. The CDR3 bases are TGTGCCAGCTCACCTGCGAGAGCCGTAGAGACCCAGTACTTC. The rearrangement uses TRBV18 and TRBJ2-5; D not resolved. V was shortened by 3 bases and J by 4 bases, with 12 bases between the two germline ends. The germline V gene has CDR1 KGHSH and CDR2 LQKENI. CDR3 size: 14 residues.

This clonotype was recorded many times. The genes are TRBV27 and TRBJ2-3; 15 positions agree with TRBD2. Germline trimming cut 6 bases from V and 6 bases from J; bases unmatched to any gene: 7. The CDR3 runs to 16 residues. Germline V gene lookup returns CDR1 MNHEY and CDR2 SMNVEV (reference sequence). CDR3 amino acids: CASSGTSGRWGDTQYF. DNA for the CDR3: TGTGCCAGCAGCGGGACTAGCGGGAGGTGGGGCGATACGCAGTATTTT.

This clonotype was observed at least ten times. The chain couples TRBV20-1 to TRBJ2-1, with 9 bases matching TRBD2. CDR1 is DFQATT and CDR2 is SNEGSKA in the germline V gene (reference sequence). The CDR3 totals 14 residues. CDR3 sequence reads: CSTRPEAGGNEQFF. The CDR3 DNA reads TGCAGCACCCGACCGGAAGCGGGAGGCAATGAGCAGTTCTTC.

This clonotype was counted many times. This chain uses TRBV2 with TRBJ2-1; D remains ambiguous. V lost 1 base to trimming and J lost 16 bases, with 11 bases between them. This CDR3 is built from 11 residues. CDR1 is SNHLY, CDR2 FYNNEI, per germline. The CDR3 spells CASSEVAMGFF. The CDR3 DNA sequence: TGTGCCAGCAGTGAAGTTGCCATGGGATTCTTC.

This clonotype was seen more than once but under ten times. CDR3 bases: TGTGCCAGTAGTATGGGCAGGGCCGCTATCGGCTACACCTTC. Amino acids: CASSMGRAAIGYTF. This chain joins TRBV19 and TRBJ1-2; D possibly corresponds to TRBD1 (5 bases). With 3 bases removed from V and 8 bases from J, the gap between germline ends came to 16 bases. CDR1 and CDR2 from the germline V gene are LNHDA and SQIVND (reference sequence). The CDR3 contains 14 residues.

With regard to this clonotype: With a much larger clone just one base away, this may be a read error. CDR3 sequence: CASSEGAGDEQYF. CDR3 bases: TGTGCCAGCAGTGAAGGGGCCGGCGATGAGCAGTACTTC. The chain combines TRBV2 with TRBJ2-7; D remains ambiguous. This CDR3 spans 13 amino acids. Trimming stripped 1 base from V and 7 bases from J, with 11 bases between. The germline CDR1 and CDR2 sequences are SNHLY and FYNNEI.

This clonotype was picked up a small number of times. The rearrangement joins TRBV12-3 or TRBV12-4 to TRBJ1-2; D is unclear. Trimming pared 6 bases from V and 2 bases from J, leaving 13 bases between. The CDR3 is made up of 14 amino acids. CDR3 coding DNA: TGTGCCAGCAGCGCCCCGGGGTGGAACTATGGCTACACCTTC. It specifies CASSAPGWNYGYTF.

This clonotype was seen a few times. The chain employs TRBV19 and TRBJ2-2, with 7 nucleotides matching TRBD1. J gave up 6 bases and V 2 bases, and 6 bases lay outside the gene matches. Germline loops: CDR1 LNHDA, CDR2 SQIVND (reference sequence). This CDR3 spans 15 amino acids. The CDR3, as DNA: TGTGCCAGTAGTATACTGGACAGGAATGCCGGGGAGCTGTTTTTT. This translates into CASSILDRNAGELFF.

At least ten counts were recorded for this clonotype. The V call is TRBV2, the J call TRBJ2-1; 7 positions match TRBD2. V trimming: 5 bases; J trimming: 7 bases; junction bases outside the gene matches: 8. Per the germline V gene, CDR1 is SNHLY and CDR2 is FYNNEI. The CDR3 sequence is 14 residues long. The CDR3 here is CASSRTSVQNEQFF. The DNA of the CDR3 is TGTGCCAGCAGTAGAACTAGCGTTCAGAATGAGCAGTTCTTC.

This clonotype was observed many times. J is TRBJ2-7 and V is TRBV11-2; D ambiguous. CDR3 length equals 11 residues. V lost 5 bases, J lost 2 bases, and 4 bases lay in between. From germline, CDR1 is SGHAT and CDR2 FQNNGV. CDR3 in amino acids: CASSHAYEQYF. As DNA, the CDR3 is TGTGCCAGCAGCCATGCCTACGAGCAGTACTTC.

This clonotype was found many times. The rearrangement links TRBV10-1 to TRBJ1-5; the D gene is possibly TRBD1 (6 bases). V was cut by 6 bases and J by 5 bases, with 14 bases left in between. The V gene's germline CDR1 is WNHNN and CDR2 SYGVQD (reference sequence). The CDR3 consists of 14 residues. The DNA for the CDR3 is TGCGCCAGCAGCCGGACAGTGGGGGATCAGCCCCAGCATTTT. Its protein product is CASSRTVGDQPQHF.

This clonotype was seen repeatedly, ten times or more. The CDR3 DNA follows: TGTGCCAGCACCGATTTGACAGGTACGGATGGCTACACCTTC. Translating it yields CASTDLTGTDGYTF. V and J are TRBV6-1 and TRBJ1-2, with D possibly matching TRBD1 (6 bases). CDR1 is MNHNS, CDR2 SASEGT, per germline. This CDR3 is built from 14 residues. V was trimmed by 7 bases and J by 6 bases, leaving 18 bases between them.

This clonotype has a handful of counts. The chain links TRBV10-2 to TRBJ2-1; possibly TRBD1 or TRBD2 for D (6 bases each). Germline V gives CDR1 WSHSY, CDR2 SAAADI. V lost 6 bases to trimming and J lost 9 bases, with 27 bases between them. The CDR3 length is 17 residues. CDR3: CASSGGYRVERGIEQFF. The CDR3 nucleotides are TGCGCCAGCAGCGGAGGGTACAGGGTGGAAAGGGGGATTGAGCAGTTCTTC.

This clonotype was recorded many times. V and J are TRBV2 and TRBJ2-1, with D possibly being TRBD2 (6 bases). The CDR3 covers 14 residues. Deletions cut 3 bases from V and 8 bases from J, with 14 bases between. The germline V gene has CDR1 SNHLY and CDR2 FYNNEI. CDR3 coding DNA: TGTGCCAGCAGTGAGGGGACTTTTCGGGATGAGCAGTTCTTC. Protein sequence: CASSEGTFRDEQFF.

In its sample, this clonotype was seen many times. This chain links TRBV3-1 with TRBJ2-7; D is uncertain. There are 14 residues in the CDR3. CDR1 LGHDT and CDR2 YNNKEL come from the germline V gene (reference sequence). The V gene lost 5 bases and the J gene lost 3 bases, with 14 bases spanning the gap. The CDR3, as DNA: TGTGCCAGCAGCGGGGAAGGGCTGATCTACGAGCAGTACTTC. Its protein is CASSGEGLIYEQYF.

This clonotype has a count of ten or more. The V call is TRBV10-1, the J call TRBJ2-6, with D unclear. Trimming cost V 4 bases and J 0 bases, with 7 bases left between them. The germline gives CDR1 WNHNN, CDR2 SYGVQD (reference sequence). There are 15 residues in the CDR3. The CDR3 spells CASSGSSSGANVLTF. The CDR3 region has the DNA TGCGCCAGCAGTGGCTCCAGCTCTGGGGCCAACGTCCTGACTTTC.

This clonotype has ten or more counts. The CDR3 DNA reads as TGTGCCAGCAGTTATATCCCTTCTGGGGGCCGTCATTCACCCCTCCACTTT. This translates into CASSYIPSGGRHSPLHF. The chain links TRBV6-5 to TRBJ1-6; TRBD1 is a possible D gene (6 bases). The V and J ends lost 3 bases and 8 bases respectively, with 20 bases between them. The CDR3 loop spans 17 amino acids. CDR1 MNHEY and CDR2 SVGAGI come from the germline V gene.

The V gene is TRBV7-9, the J gene TRBJ1-5; no definite D call. Trimming removed 1 base from V and 9 bases from J, with 10 bases in between. The CDR3 has 13 amino acids. Germline V CDR1 and CDR2: SEHNR, FQNEAQ (reference sequence). CDR3 loop: CASSLVERWPQHF. CDR3 DNA: TGTGCCAGCAGCTTAGTAGAAAGGTGGCCCCAGCATTTT.

This clonotype was recorded many times. The CDR3 DNA reads TGTGCCGAGAGGGAAGAGGGCTACACCTTC. This sequence encodes CAEREEGYTF. This rearrangement joins TRBV7-9 to TRBJ1-2; D is unclear. Trimming left V 11 bases short and J 8 bases short, with 12 bases between. CDR1 and CDR2 (germline): SEHNR, FQNEAQ (reference sequence). The CDR3 totals 10 residues.

This clonotype occurred many times. The chain is built from TRBV19 and TRBJ1-6; D is possibly TRBD1 (5 bases). The CDR3 runs to 12 residues. With 7 bases removed from V and 14 bases from J, the gap between germline ends came to 15 bases. CDR1 and CDR2 (germline): LNHDA, SQIVND (reference sequence). For the CDR3, the DNA is TGTGCCAGTAAGGGACCTATAGCCTCCCTCCACTTT. Translating gives CASKGPIASLHF.

Ten or more counts support this clonotype. V is TRBV29-1 and J is TRBJ2-7; tentatively, D is TRBD1 (5 bases). This CDR3 comprises 11 residues. V lost 6 bases to trimming and J lost 5 bases, with 11 bases between them. CDR1 is SQVTM, CDR2 ANQGSEA, per germline. The CDR3 here is CSVYRNDEQYF. CDR3 DNA sequence: TGCAGCGTCTACAGGAACGACGAGCAGTACTTC.

The CDR3 sequence is CAISLGQVNTEAFF. In nucleotides, the CDR3 is TGTGCCATTTCGCTCGGACAGGTGAACACTGAAGCTTTCTTT. The genes are TRBV10-3 and TRBJ1-1; TRBD1 matches at 7 bases. The CDR3 loop spans 14 amino acids. After removal of 9 bases from V and 0 bases from J, the junction contained 7 bases not matched to a gene. Germline-derived CDR1 and CDR2 are ENHRY and SYGVKD.

At least ten counts were recorded for this clonotype. In DNA, the CDR3 is TGTGCCTGGAAGGGGACAGGGGTTTTTGGGACCCAGTACTTC. Protein: CAWKGTGVFGTQYF. This chain connects TRBV30 to TRBJ2-5; 10 nucleotides align to TRBD1. The CDR3 spans 14 residues. Germline assignment: CDR1 GTSNPN and CDR2 SVGIG (reference sequence). J lost 7 bases, V lost 4 bases, and 9 bases had no gene match.

This clonotype was picked up many times. The chain uses TRBV6-5 and TRBJ2-7, with TRBD2 as a possible D gene (6 bases). Between the trimmed V and J ends, which lost 4 bases and 7 bases, there was a span of 14 bases. CDR1 is MNHEY, CDR2 SVGAGI, per germline. This CDR3 comprises 13 residues. The CDR3 spells CASSFGGTLEQYF. For the CDR3, the DNA is TGTGCCAGCAGTTTCGGCGGGACTTTAGAGCAGTACTTC.

This clonotype showed up just a few times. The J gene is TRBJ2-2, the V gene TRBV4-1; TRBD2 matches 12 bases. V was clipped by 0 bases and J by 5 bases; unmatched bases: 7. This CDR3 spans 18 amino acids. Germline V gene lookup returns CDR1 MGHRA and CDR2 YSYEKL. The CDR3 DNA is TGCGCCAGCAGCCAAGAAAACGGACTAGCGGGAAGTACCGGGGAGCTGTTTTTT. As protein: CASSQENGLAGSTGELFF.